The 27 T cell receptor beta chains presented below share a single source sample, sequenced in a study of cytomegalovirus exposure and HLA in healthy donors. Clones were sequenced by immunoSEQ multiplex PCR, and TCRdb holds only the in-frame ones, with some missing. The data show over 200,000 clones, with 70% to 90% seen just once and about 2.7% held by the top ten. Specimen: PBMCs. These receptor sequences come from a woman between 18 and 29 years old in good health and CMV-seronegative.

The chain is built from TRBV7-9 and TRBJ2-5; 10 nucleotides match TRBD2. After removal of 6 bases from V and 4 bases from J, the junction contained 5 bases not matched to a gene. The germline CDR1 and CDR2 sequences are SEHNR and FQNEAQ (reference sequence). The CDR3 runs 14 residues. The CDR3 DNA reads TGTGCCAGCAGTATCACTAGCGGGACAGAGACCCAGTACTTC. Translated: CASSITSGTETQYF.

CDR3 amino acids: CASSQGALAGNTGELFF. Written as DNA, the CDR3 is TGCGCCAGCAGCCAAGGGGCACTAGCGGGAAACACCGGGGAGCTGTTTTTT. The V gene is TRBV4-3, the J gene TRBJ2-2, with TRBD2 identical over 10 bases. The CDR3 runs to 17 residues. J gave up 2 bases and V 1 base, and 4 bases lay outside the gene matches. Germline CDR1 reads LGHNA; CDR2 reads YSLEER.

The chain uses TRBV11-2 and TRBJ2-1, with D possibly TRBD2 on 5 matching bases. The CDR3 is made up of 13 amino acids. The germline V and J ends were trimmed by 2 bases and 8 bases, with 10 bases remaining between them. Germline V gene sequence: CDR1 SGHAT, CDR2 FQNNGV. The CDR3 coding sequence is TGTGCCAGCAGCTTAACGGGGTCCCATGAGCAGTTCTTC. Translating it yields CASSLTGSHEQFF.

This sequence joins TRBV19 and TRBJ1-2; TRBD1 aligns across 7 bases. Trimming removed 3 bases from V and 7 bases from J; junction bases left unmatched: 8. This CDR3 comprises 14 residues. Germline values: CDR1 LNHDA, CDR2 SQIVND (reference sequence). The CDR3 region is CASSIPPSGGGYTF. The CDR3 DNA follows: TGTGCCAGTAGTATCCCCCCCTCAGGGGGTGGCTACACCTTC.

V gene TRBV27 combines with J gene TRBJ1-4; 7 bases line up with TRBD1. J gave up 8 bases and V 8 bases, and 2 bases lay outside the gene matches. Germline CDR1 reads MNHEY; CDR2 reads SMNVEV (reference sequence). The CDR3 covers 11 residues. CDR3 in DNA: TGTGCCAGCCAACAGGGGGAAAAACTGTTTTTT. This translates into CASQQGEKLFF.

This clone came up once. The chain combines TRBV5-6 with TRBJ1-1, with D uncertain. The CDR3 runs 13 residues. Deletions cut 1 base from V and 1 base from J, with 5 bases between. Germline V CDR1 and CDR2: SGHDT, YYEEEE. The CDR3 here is CASSLLENTEAFF. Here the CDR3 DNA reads TGTGCCAGCAGCTTGTTAGAGAACACTGAAGCTTTCTTT. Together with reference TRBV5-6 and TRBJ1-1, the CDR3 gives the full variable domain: DAGVTQSPTHLIKTRGQQVTLRCSPKSGHDTVSWYQQALGQGPQFIFQYYEEEERQRGNFPDRFSGHQFPNYSSELNVNALLLGDSALYLCASSLLENTEAFFGQGTRLTVV.

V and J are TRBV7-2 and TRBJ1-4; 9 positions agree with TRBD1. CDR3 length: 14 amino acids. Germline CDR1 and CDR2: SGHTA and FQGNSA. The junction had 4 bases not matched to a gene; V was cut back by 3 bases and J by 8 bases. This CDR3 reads CASSLGQGSEKLFF. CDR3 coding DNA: TGTGCCAGCAGCTTGGGACAGGGTAGCGAAAAACTGTTTTTT.

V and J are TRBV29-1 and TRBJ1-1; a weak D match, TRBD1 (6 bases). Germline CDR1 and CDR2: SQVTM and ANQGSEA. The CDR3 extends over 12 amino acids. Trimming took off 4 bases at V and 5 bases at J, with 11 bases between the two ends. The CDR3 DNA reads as TGCAGCGTTGGATACAGGGATACTGAAGCTTTCTTT. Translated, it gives CSVGYRDTEAFF.

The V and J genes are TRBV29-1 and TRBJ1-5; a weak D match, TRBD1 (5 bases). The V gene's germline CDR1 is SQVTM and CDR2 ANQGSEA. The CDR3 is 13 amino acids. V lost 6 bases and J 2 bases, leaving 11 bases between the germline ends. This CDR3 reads CSVADRRNQPQHF. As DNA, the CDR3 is TGCAGCGTCGCTGACAGACGCAATCAGCCCCAGCATTTT.

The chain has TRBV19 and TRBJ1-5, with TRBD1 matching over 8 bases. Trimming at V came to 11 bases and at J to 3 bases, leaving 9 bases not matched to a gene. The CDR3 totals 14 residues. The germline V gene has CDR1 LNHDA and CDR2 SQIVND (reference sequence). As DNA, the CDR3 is TGTGCCTCACCGGGACAGGAGGTCAATCAGCCCCAGCATTTT. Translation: CASPGQEVNQPQHF.

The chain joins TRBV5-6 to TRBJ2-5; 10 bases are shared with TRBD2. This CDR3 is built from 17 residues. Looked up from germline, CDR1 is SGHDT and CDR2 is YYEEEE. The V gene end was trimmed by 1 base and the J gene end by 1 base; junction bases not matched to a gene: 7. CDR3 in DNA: TGTGCCAGCAGCTTGTTTTTACTAGCGGGGACCCAAGAGACCCAGTACTTC. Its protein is CASSLFLLAGTQETQYF. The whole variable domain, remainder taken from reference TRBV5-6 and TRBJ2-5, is DAGVTQSPTHLIKTRGQQVTLRCSPKSGHDTVSWYQQALGQGPQFIFQYYEEEERQRGNFPDRFSGHQFPNYSSELNVNALLLGDSALYLCASSLFLLAGTQETQYFGPGTRLLVL.

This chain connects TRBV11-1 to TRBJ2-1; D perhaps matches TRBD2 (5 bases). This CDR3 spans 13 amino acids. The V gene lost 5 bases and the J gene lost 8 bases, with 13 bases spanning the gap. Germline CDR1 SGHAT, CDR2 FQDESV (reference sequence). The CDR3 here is CASSRNRGYEQFF. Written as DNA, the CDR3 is TGTGCCAGCAGCCGTAATAGAGGGTATGAGCAGTTCTTC.

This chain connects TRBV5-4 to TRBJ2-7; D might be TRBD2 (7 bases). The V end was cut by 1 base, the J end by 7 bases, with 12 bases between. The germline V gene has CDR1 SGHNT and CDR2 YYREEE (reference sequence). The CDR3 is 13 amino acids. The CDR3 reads CASSLWEGDEQYF. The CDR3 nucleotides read TGTGCCAGCAGCTTGTGGGAGGGGGATGAGCAGTACTTC.

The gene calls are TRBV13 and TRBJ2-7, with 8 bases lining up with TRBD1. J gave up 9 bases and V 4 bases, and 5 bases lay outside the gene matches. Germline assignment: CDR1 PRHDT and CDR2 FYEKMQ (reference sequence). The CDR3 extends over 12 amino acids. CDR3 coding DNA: TGTGCCAGCAGCTATACAGGGGGATCGCAGTACTTC. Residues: CASSYTGGSQYF.

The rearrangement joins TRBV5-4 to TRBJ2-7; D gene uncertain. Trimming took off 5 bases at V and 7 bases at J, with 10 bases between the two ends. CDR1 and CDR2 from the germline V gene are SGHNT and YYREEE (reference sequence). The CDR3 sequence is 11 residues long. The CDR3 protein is CASSSTREQYF. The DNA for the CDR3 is TGTGCCAGCAGTTCCACGAGGGAGCAGTACTTC.

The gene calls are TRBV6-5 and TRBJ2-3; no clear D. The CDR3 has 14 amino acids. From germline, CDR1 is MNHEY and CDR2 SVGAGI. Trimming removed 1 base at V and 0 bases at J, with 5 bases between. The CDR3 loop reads CASSYYGSTDTQYF. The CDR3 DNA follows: TGTGCCAGCAGTTACTACGGGAGCACAGATACGCAGTATTTT.

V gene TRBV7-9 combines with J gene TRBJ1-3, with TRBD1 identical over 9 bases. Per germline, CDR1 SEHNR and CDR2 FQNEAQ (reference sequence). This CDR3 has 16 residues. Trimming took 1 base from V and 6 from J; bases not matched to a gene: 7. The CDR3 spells CASSLVFGTGINTIYF. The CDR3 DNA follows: TGTGCCAGCAGCTTAGTGTTTGGGACAGGGATAAACACCATATATTTT.

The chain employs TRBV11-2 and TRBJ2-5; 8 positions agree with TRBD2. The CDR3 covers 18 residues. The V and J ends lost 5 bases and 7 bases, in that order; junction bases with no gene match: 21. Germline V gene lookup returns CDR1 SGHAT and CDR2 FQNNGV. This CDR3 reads CASSKGFGSGTNLGTQYF. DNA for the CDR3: TGTGCCAGCAGCAAGGGGTTCGGTAGCGGGACCAACCTAGGGACCCAGTACTTC.

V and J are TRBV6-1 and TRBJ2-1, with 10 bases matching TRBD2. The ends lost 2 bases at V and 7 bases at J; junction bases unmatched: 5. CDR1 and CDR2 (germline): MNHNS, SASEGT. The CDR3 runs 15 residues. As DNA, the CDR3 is TGTGCCAGCAGTGAATGGATAGCGGGAGGAAATGAGCAGTTCTTC. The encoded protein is CASSEWIAGGNEQFF.

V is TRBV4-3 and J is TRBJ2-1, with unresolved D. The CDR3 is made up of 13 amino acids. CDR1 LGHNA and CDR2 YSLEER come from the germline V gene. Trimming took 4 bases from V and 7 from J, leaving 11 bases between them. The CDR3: CASSPPSGNEQFF. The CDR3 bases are TGCGCCAGCAGCCCCCCTTCCGGGAATGAGCAGTTCTTC.

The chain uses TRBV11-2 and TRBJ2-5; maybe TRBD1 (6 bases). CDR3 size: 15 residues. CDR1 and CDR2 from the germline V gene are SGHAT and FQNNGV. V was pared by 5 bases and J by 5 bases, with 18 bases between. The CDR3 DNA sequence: TGTGCCAGCAGCCTTGGGCTACAGGGTTGGGAGACCCAGTACTTC. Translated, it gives CASSLGLQGWETQYF.

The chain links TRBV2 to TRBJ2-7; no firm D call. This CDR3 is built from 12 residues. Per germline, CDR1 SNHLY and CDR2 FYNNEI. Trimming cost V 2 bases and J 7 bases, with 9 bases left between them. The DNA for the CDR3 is TGTGCCAGCAGTGAACCGGGTACTGAGCAGTACTTC. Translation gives CASSEPGTEQYF.

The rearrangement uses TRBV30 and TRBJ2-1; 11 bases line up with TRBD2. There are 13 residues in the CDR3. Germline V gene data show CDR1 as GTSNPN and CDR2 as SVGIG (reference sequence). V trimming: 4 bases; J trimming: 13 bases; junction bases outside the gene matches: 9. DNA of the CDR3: TGTGCCTGGACTAGCGGGAGGCAACCGCGACAGTTCTTC. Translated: CAWTSGRQPRQFF.

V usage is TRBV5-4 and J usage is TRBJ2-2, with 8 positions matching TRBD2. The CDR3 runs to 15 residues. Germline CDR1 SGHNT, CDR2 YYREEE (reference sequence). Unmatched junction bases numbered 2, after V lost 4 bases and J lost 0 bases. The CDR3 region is CASSLGLANTGELFF. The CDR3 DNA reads TGTGCCAGCAGCCTGGGACTAGCGAACACCGGGGAGCTGTTTTTT.

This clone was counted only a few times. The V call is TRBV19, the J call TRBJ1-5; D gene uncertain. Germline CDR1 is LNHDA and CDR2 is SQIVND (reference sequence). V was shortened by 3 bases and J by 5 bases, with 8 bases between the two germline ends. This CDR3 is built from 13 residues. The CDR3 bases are TGTGCCAGTAGTATCGGTCCCTATCAGCCCCAGCATTTT. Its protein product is CASSIGPYQPQHF.

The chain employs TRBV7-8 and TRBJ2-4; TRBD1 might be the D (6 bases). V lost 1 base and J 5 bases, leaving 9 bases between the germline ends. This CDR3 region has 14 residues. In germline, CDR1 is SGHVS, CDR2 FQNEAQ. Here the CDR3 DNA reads TGTGCCAGCAGCTTAGGGCGACAGGAAAACATTCAGTACTTC. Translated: CASSLGRQENIQYF.

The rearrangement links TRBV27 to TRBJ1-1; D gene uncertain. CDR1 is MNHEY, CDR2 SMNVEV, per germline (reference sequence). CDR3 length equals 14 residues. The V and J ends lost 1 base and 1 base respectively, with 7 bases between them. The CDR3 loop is CASSLFSQNTEAFF. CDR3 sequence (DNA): TGTGCCAGCAGTTTATTTAGCCAGAACACTGAAGCTTTCTTT.